The T cell receptor beta chain under discussion was sequenced for a study of shared T cell receptors in the human thymus. Generated by immunoSEQ multiplex PCR, the TCRdb table keeps only in-frame clones and is missing some. The data show more than 300,000 clones, more than 85% seen once. Trimming took 5 bases from V and 2 from J, leaving 10 bases between them. CDR1 is SGHAT and CDR2 is FQNNGV in the germline V gene. The CDR3 has 13 amino acids. Sequences were obtained from thymocytes. This TCR derives from a human donor. V and J are TRBV11-2 and TRBJ2-7; no definite D call. The DNA of the CDR3 is TGTGCCAGCAGCCCCAGAAAAACCTACGAGCAGTACTTC. It is translated as CASSPRKTYEQYF. Full variable domain (missing parts from reference TRBV11-2 and TRBJ2-7): EAGVAQSPRYKIIEKRQSVAFWCNPISGHATLYWYQQILGQGPKLLIQFQNNGVVDDSQLPKDRFSAERLKGVDSTLKIQPAKLEDSAVYLCASSPRKTYEQYFGPGTRLTVT.